The table lists the clone carrying this TCR beta chain with a count of one. In the authors' workflow: Amplification from reference gene primers served as the basis for estimated nucleated cell counts. Data came from immunoSEQ multiplex PCR; TCRdb stores just in-frame clones and leaves some out. Clone size and V and J calls were adopted from that table, with D and trimming inferred from the DNA. This table holds 150,000 to 200,000 clones, about 89% found once. There are 15 residues in the CDR3. V dropped 1 base and J dropped 0 bases, with 9 bases sitting between them. Looked up from germline, CDR1 is SEHNR and CDR2 is FQNEAQ (reference sequence). These data come from a study of blood T cell repertoires in COVID-19. Study in general: Samples came from the United States, Italy and Spain, spanning acute and convalescent COVID-19. T cells, B-cell-depleted T cells, or PBMCs provided the cDNA or gDNA that served as material.

This chain connects TRBV7-9 to TRBJ1-2; D not resolved. Sequencing input: peripheral blood. The sequence derives from a man in his 60s with acute or convalescent COVID-19. In DNA form, the CDR3 reads TGTGCCAGCAGCTTAGGGCGGCCAACTAACTATGGCTACACCTTC. Translated, it gives CASSLGRPTNYGYTF. The variable domain in full, completed from reference TRBV7-9 and TRBJ1-2, reads DTGVSQNPRHKITKRGQNVTFRCDPISEHNRLYWYRQTLGQGPEFLTYFQNEAQLEKSRLLSDRFSAERPKGSFSTLEIQRTEQGDSAMYLCASSLGRPTNYGYTFGSGTRLTVV.